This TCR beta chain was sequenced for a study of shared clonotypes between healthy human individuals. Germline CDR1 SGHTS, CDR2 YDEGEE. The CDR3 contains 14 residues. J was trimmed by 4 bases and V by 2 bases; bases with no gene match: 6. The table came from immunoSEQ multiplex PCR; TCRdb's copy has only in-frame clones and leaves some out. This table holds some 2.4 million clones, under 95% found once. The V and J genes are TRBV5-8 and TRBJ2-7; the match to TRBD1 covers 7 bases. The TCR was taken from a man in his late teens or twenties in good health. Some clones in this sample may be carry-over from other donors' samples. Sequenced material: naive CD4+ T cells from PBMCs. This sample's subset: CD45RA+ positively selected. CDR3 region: CASSLTGVLYEQYF. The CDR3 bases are TGTGCCAGCAGCTTAACAGGGGTTCTGTACGAGCAGTACTTC.